This TCR beta chain came from a study of cytomegalovirus exposure and HLA in healthy donors. CDR1 is SEHNR and CDR2 is FQNEAQ in the germline V gene (reference sequence). V gave up 7 bases and J gave up 1 base, with 18 bases separating them. This CDR3 has 16 residues. The PCR used 60 Vbeta and 13 Jbeta primers. Original processing notes: A later analysis counted roughly 74 million unique TCR beta chains, 9.5 million to 12 million shared. Sequenced by immunoSEQ multiplex PCR; TCRdb stores in-frame clones only, minus some. D and trimming come from the DNA, and the V and J calls and clone size come from that table. This repertoire shows some 140,000 clones, roughly 77% found once; its top ten account for approximately 3%. Study-wide findings and caveats: HLA restriction was apparent for most CMV-associated TCR beta chains in a later analysis.

Regarding donors, all were healthy bone marrow donors. This clone was found once. The antigen is undetermined. This rearrangement joins TRBV7-9 to TRBJ2-3; D is perhaps TRBD2 (5 bases). The receptor was derived from a female donor in good health and CMV-seronegative. Sequences were obtained from PBMCs. In DNA form, the CDR3 reads TGTGCCAGCACCTCTTGGAGCGGTCCTGGCACAGATACGCAGTATTTT. Translated: CASTSWSGPGTDTQYF. Full variable domain (rest looked up from reference TRBV7-9 and TRBJ2-3): DTGVSQNPRHKITKRGQNVTFRCDPISEHNRLYWYRQTLGQGPEFLTYFQNEAQLEKSRLLSDRFSAERPKGSFSTLEIQRTEQGDSAMYLCASTSWSGPGTDTQYFGPGTRLTVL.